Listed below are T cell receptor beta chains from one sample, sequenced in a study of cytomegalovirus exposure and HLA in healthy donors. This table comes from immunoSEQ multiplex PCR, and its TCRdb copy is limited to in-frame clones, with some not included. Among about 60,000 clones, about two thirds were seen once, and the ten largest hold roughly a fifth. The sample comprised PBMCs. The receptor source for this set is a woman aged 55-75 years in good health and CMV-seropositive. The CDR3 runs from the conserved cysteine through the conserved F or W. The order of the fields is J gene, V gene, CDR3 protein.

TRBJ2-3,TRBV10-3,CAIRVGGMGTDTQYF
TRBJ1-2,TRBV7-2,CASSEGQGLGGYTF
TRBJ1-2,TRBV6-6,CASSYSQQIYGYTF
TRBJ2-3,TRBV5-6,CASSRRVVGTDTQYF
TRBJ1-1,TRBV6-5,CASSYSIDRLNTEAFF
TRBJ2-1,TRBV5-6,CASSRGANAYNEQFF
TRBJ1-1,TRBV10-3,CAIWGQGKTEAFF
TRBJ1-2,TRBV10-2,CASSGQGDYGYTF
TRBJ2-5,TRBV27,CASSIDRGQETQYF
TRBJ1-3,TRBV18,CASSPQGLGQGAHTIYF
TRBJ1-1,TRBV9,CASSAGLENTEAFF
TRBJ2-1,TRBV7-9,CSSSPRGQGAARSYNEQFF
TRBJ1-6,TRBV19,CATSSRAGTGNSPLHF
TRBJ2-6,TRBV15,CATSRPLAGATGANVLTF
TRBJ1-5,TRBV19,CASSIRGENNQPQHF
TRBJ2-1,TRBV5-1,CATSPIGGFYYNEQFF
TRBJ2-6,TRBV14,CASSQDLVRGTGSSTGANVLTF
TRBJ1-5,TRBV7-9,CASSPLSFDQPQHF
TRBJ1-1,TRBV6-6,CASTVDRASEAFF
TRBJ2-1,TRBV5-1,CASTSGGSYYNEQFF
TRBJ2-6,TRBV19,CASSIPRSGANVLTF